The clone carrying this T cell receptor (beta chain) was seen a few times. The data are from a study of T cell responses to AZD1222 COVID-19 vaccine. The germline V gene encodes CDR1 GTSNPN and CDR2 SVGIG (reference sequence). This CDR3 contains 14 residues. V was pared by 3 bases and J by 7 bases, with 16 bases between. Measured with immunoSEQ multiplex PCR; TCRdb has only the in-frame clones, and not every one. This repertoire shows about 120,000 clones, roughly 91% found once; its top ten account for less than 4%. The material was peripheral blood, obtained 28 days after the second AZD1222 dose. This receptor was taken from an adult who received the AZD1222 COVID-19 vaccine. V and J are TRBV30 and TRBJ1-5; TRBD1 might be the D (5 bases). The CDR3 loop reads CAWRGQGDGQPQHF. CDR3 nucleotide sequence: TGTGCCTGGAGAGGGCAGGGAGACGGACAGCCCCAGCATTTT.